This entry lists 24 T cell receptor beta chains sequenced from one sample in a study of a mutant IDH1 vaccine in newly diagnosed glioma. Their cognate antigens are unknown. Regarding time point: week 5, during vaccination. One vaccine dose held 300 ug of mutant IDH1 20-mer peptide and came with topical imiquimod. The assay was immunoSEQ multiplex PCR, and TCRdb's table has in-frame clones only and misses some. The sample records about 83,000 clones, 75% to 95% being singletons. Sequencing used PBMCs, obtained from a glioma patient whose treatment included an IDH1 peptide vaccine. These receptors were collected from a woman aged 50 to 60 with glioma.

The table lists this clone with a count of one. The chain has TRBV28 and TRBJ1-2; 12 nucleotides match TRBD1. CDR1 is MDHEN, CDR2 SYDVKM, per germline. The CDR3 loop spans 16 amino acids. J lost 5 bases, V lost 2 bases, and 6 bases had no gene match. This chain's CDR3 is CASSLGGTGGDYGYTF. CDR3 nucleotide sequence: TGTGCCAGCAGTTTAGGGGGGACAGGGGGCGATTATGGCTACACCTTC.

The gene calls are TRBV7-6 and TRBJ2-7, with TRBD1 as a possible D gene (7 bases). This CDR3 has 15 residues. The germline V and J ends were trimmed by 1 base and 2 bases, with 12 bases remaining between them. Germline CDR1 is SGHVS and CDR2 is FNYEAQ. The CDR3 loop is CASSLGRGPTYEQYF. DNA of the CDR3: TGTGCCAGCAGCTTAGGGAGGGGGCCGACCTACGAGCAGTACTTC.

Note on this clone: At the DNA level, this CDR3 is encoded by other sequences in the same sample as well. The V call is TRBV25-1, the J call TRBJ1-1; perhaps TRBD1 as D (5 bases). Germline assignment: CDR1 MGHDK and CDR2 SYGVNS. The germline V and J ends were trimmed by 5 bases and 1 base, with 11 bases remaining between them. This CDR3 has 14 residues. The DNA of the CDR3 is TGTGCCAGCAGTCCCCAGGGACGGAACACTGAAGCTTTCTTT. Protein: CASSPQGRNTEAFF.

For the CDR3, the DNA is TGCGCCAGCAGCTTGAGGGAGGGGGCGCAAGGCTACACCTTC. Amino acids: CASSLREGAQGYTF. This sequence joins TRBV5-1 and TRBJ1-2; 7 bases are shared with TRBD1. Germline V gene data show CDR1 as SGHRS and CDR2 as YFSETQ. V dropped 1 base and J dropped 8; count of bases not matched to a gene: 8. The CDR3 runs 14 residues. Full variable domain (outside the CDR3, taken from reference TRBV5-1 and TRBJ1-2): KAGVTQTPRYLIKTRGQQVTLSCSPISGHRSVSWYQQTPGQGLQFLFEYFSETQRNKGNFPGRFSGRQFSNSRSEMNVSTLELGDSALYLCASSLREGAQGYTFGSGTRLTVV.

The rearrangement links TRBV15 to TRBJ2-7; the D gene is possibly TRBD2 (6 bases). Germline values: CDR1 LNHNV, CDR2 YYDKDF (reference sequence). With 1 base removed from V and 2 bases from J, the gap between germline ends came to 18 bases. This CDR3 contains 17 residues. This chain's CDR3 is CATSRGLANRRTYEQYF. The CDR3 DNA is TGTGCCACCAGCAGAGGGCTAGCGAACCGAAGGACCTACGAGCAGTACTTC.

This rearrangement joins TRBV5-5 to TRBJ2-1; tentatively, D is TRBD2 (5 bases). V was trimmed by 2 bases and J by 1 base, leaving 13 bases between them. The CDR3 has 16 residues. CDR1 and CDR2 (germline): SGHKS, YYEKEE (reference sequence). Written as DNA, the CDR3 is TGTGCCAGCAGCTTTCGGGTAACGGGGTCCTACAATGAGCAGTTCTTC. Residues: CASSFRVTGSYNEQFF.

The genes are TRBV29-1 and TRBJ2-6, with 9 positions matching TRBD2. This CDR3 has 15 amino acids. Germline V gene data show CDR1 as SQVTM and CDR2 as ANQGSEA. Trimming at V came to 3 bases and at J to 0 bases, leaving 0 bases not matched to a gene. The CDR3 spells CSVERGGSGANVLTF. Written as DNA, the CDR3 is TGCAGCGTTGAGCGGGGGGGCTCTGGGGCCAACGTCCTGACTTTC.

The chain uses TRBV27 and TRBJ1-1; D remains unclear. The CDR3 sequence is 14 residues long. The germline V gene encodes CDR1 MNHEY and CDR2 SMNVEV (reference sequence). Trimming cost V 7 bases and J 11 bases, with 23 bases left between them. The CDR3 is CASKAAGVRRWAFF. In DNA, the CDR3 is TGTGCCAGCAAGGCCGCTGGAGTTCGGAGGTGGGCTTTCTTT.

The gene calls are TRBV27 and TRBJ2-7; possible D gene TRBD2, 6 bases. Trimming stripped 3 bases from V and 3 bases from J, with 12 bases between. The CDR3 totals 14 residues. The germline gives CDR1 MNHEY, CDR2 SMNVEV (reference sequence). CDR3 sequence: CASSFRGSGYEQYF. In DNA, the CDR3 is TGTGCCAGCAGTTTTCGGGGGTCGGGCTACGAGCAGTACTTC.

CDR3 sequence reads: CASSLSRGSYNEQFF. DNA for the CDR3: TGTGCCAGTAGCCTATCAAGGGGATCCTACAATGAGCAGTTCTTC. The chain combines TRBV19 with TRBJ2-1; a possible D gene is TRBD1 (5 bases). The CDR3 has 15 residues. The V end lost 6 bases, the J end lost 1 base, and 13 bases lay between the germline ends. The germline CDR1 and CDR2 sequences are LNHDA and SQIVND (reference sequence).

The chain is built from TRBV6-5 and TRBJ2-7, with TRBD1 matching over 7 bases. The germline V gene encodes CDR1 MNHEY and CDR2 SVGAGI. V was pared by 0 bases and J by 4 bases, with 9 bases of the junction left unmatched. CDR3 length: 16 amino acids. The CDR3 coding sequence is TGTGCCAGCAGTTACTCGACGACAGGGAAATGGTACGAGCAGTACTTC. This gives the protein CASSYSTTGKWYEQYF.

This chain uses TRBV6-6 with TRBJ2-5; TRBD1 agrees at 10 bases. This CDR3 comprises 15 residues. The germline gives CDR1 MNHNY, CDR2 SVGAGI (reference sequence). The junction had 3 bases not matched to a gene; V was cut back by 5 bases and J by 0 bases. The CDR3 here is CASSTGQGNQETQYF. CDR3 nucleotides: TGTGCCAGCAGTACGGGACAGGGGAACCAAGAGACCCAGTACTTC.

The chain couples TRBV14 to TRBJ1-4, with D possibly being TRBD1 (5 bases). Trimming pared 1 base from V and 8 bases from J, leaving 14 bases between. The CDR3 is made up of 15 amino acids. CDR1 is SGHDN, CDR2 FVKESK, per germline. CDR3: CASSQAWGQGEKLFF. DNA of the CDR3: TGTGCCAGCAGCCAAGCGTGGGGCCAAGGGGAAAAACTGTTTTTT.

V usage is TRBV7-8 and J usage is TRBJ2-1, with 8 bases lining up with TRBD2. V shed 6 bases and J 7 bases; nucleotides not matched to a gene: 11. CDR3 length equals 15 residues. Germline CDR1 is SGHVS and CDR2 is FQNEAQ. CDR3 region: CASRKGPVAGNEQFF. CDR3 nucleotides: TGTGCCAGCAGAAAGGGGCCAGTAGCGGGAAATGAGCAGTTCTTC. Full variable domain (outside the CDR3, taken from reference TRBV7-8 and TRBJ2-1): GAGVSQSPRYKVAKRGQDVALRCDPISGHVSLFWYQQALGQGPEFLTYFQNEAQLDKSGLPSDRFFAERPEGSVSTLKIQRTQQEDSAVYLCASRKGPVAGNEQFFGPGTRLTVL.

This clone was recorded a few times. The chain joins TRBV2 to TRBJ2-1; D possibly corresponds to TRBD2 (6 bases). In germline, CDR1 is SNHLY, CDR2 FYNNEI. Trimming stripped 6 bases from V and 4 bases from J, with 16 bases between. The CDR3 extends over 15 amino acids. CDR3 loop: CASRATSSPYNEQFF. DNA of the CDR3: TGTGCCAGCAGGGCAACTAGCAGCCCTTACAATGAGCAGTTCTTC. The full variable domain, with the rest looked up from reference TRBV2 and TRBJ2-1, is EPEVTQTPSHQVTQMGQEVILRCVPISNHLYFYWYRQILGQKVEFLVSFYNNEISEKSEIFDDQFSVERPDGSNFTLKIRSTKLEDSAMYFCASRATSSPYNEQFFGPGTRLTVL.

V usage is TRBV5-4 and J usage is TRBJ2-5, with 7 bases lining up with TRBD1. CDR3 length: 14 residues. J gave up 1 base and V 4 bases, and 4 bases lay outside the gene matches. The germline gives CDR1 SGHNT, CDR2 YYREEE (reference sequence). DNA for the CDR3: TGTGCCAGCAGCCTCGGGACAGCCCAAGAGACCCAGTACTTC. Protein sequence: CASSLGTAQETQYF.

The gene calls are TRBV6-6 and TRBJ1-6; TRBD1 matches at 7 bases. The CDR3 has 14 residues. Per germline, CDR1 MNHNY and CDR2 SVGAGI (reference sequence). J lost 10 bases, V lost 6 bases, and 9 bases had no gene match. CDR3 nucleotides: TGTGCCAGCAGGTCAGACAGGGAGGAATCACCCCTCCACTTT. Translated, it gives CASRSDREESPLHF.

In DNA, the CDR3 is TGTGCCAGTAGTATGAAGAAGTCTATATGGACTGAAGCTTTCTTT. Translation gives CASSMKKSIWTEAFF. The chain recombines TRBV19 with TRBJ1-1, with D unresolved. There are 15 residues in the CDR3. V gave up 3 bases and J gave up 5 bases, with 16 bases separating them. CDR1 and CDR2 (germline): LNHDA, SQIVND (reference sequence). Full variable domain (rest looked up from reference TRBV19 and TRBJ1-1): DGGITQSPKYLFRKEGQNVTLSCEQNLNHDAMYWYRQDPGQGLRLIYYSQIVNDFQKGDIAEGYSVSREKKESFPLTVTSAQKNPTAFYLCASSMKKSIWTEAFFGQGTRLTVV.

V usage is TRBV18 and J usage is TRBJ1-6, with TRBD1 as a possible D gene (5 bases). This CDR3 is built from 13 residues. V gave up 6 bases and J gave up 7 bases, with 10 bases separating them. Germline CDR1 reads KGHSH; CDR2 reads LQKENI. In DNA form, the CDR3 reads TGTGCCAGCTCCTTGGAGGGGAATTCACCCCTCCACTTT. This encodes CASSLEGNSPLHF.

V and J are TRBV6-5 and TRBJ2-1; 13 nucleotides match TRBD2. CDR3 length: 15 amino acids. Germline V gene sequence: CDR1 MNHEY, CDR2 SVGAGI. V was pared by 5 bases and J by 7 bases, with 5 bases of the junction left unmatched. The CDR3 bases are TGTGCCAGCAGTCGGACTAGCGGGAGACTAAATGAGCAGTTCTTC. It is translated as CASSRTSGRLNEQFF.

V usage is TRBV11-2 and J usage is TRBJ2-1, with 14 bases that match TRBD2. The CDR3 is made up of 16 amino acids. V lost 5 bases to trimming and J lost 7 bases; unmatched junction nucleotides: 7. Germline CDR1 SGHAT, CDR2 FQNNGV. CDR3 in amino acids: CASSVGTSGSKNEQFF. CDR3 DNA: TGTGCCAGCAGCGTGGGGACTAGCGGGAGTAAAAATGAGCAGTTCTTC.

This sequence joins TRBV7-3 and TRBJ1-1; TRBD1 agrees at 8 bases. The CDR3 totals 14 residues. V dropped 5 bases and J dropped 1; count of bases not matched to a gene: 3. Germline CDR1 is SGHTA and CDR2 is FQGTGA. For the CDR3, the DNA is TGTGCCAGCAGCCAGGGGGCGACGAACACTGAAGCTTTCTTT. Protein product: CASSQGATNTEAFF.

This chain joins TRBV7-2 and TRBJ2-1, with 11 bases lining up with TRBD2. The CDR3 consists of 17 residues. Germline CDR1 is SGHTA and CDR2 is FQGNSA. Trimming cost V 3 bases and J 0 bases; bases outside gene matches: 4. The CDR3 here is CASSFRTSGYSYNEQFF. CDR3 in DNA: TGTGCCAGCAGCTTCAGGACTAGCGGGTACTCCTACAATGAGCAGTTCTTC.

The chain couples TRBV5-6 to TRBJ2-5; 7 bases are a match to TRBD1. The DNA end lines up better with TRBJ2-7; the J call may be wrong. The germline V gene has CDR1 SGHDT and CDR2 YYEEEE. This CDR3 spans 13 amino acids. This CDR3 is CASSRQGSYEQYF. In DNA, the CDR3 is TGTGCCAGCAGCCGACAGGGCTCCTACGAGCAGTACTTC.